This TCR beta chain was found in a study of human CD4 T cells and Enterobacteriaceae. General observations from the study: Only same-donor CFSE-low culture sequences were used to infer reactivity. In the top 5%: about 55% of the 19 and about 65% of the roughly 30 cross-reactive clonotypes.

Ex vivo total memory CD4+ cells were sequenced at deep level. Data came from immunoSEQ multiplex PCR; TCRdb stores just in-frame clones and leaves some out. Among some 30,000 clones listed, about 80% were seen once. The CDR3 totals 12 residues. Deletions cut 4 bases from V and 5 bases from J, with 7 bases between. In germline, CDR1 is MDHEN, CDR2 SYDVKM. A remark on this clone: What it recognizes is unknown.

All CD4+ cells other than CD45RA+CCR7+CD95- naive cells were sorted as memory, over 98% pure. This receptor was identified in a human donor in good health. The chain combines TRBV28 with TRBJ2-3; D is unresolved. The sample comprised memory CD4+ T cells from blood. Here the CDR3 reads CASSSPLDTQYF. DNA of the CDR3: TGTGCCAGCAGTTCCCCCCTAGATACGCAGTATTTT.